Sequencing of this T cell receptor (beta chain) was carried out in a study of T cells in Graves' hyperthyroidism and ophthalmopathy. Diagnosis relied on clinical symptoms, serum thyroxine and TRAb, thyroid ultrasound and orbital computed tomography. Amplification yielded TCR beta CDR3 regions, with RNA transcripts as the source. The TCR CDR3 was amplified in a first-round RT-PCR using the HTBI primer set. MiXCR was run by TCRdb on the multiplex PCR reads, yielding one entry per CDR3 protein. The sample has around 300,000 distinct CDR3 sequences, roughly 13% seen once; the top ten hold around 23%. Germline CDR1 MNHEY, CDR2 SVGEGT. There are 14 residues in the CDR3. V lost 10 bases, J lost 0 bases, and 16 bases lay in between. This clonotype was recorded a few times.

This TCR was sampled from a woman in her twenties or thirties with Graves' hyperthyroidism. Sequenced input: blood. This chain links TRBV6-2 or TRBV6-3 with TRBJ2-7; unclear D gene. The CDR3 sequence is CATSTQIYSYEQYF. In nucleotides, the CDR3 is TGTGCCACGTCTACGCAAATTTACTCCTACGAGCAGTACTTC.